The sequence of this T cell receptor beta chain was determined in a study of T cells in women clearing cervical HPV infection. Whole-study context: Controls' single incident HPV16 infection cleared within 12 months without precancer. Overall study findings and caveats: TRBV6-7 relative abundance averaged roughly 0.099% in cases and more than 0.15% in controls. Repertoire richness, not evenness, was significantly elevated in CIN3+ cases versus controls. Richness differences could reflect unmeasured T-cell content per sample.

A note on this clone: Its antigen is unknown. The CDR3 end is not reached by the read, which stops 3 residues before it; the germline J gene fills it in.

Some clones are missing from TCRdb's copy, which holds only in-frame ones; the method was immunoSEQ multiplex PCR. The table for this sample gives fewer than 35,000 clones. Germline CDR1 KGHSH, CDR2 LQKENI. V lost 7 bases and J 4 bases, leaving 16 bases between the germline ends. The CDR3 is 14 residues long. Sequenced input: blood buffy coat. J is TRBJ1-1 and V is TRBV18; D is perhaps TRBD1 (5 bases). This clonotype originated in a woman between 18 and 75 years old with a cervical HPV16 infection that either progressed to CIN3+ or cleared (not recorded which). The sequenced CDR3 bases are TGTGCCAGCTTTGCGGGACTCATGGGCACTGAA. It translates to CASFAGLMGTE. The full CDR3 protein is CASFAGLMGTEAFF.